This T cell receptor beta chain was observed in a study of identical twins. Study-level results: Out-of-frame alpha sequences common to twins exhibited a surplus of low generation probability. Twins showed weaker excess sharing in their beta out-of-frame sequences.

This clonotype was counted many times. What it binds is not known. Template switching created a universal primer site, and the cDNA included unique molecular identifiers. TCRdb redid the calling of the 5' RACE reads with MiXCR, one entry per CDR3 protein. The sample yields 1.5 million to 2 million distinct CDR3 sequences, less than 40% seen once. Per germline, CDR1 SNHLY and CDR2 FYNNEI. V shed 8 bases and J shed 0 bases, with 12 bases lying between them. The CDR3 runs 14 residues. The sample comprised cord blood. The gene calls are TRBV2 and TRBJ2-3, with D unclear. This clonotype was obtained from a newborn girl in good health. CDR3 residues: CASVRFTSTDTQYF. The CDR3 DNA follows: TGTGCCAGCGTTCGCTTTACTAGCACAGATACGCAGTATTTT.